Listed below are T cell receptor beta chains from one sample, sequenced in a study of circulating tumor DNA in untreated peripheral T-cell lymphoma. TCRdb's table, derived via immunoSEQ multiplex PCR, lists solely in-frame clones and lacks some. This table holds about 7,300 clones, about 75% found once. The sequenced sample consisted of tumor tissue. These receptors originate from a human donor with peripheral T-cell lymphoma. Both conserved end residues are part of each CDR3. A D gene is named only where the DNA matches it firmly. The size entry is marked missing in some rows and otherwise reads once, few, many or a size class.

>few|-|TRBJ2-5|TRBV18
TGTGCCAGCTCACCCGGGACGGAACAAGAGACCCAGTACTTC
CASSPGTEQETQYF
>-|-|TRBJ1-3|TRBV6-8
TGTGCCATCAGTGCCAGACTTCTGAGCCACACCATATATTTT
CAISARLLSHTIYF
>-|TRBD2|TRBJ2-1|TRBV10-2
TGCGCCAGCAGTGATCTGGGAGGGGCTCGTAATGAGCAGTTCTTC
CASSDLGGARNEQFF
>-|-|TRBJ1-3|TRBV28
TGTGCCAGCAGGTCTCAGGGAGGCTCTGGAAACACCATATATTTT
CASRSQGGSGNTIYF
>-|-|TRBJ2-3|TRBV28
TGTGCCAGCAGGGATTCTCACTTGGATACGCAGTATTTT
CASRDSHLDTQYF
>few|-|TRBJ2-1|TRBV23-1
TGCGCCAGCAGTACCACGCAGGGGGGCCCTGACAATGAGCAGTTCTTC
CASSTTQGGPDNEQFF
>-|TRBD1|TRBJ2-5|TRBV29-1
TGCAGCGTCCCGGGACAGGGAGGGGAGACCCAGTACTTC
CSVPGQGGETQYF
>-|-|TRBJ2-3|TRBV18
TGTGCCAGCTCACCAAACGGGCAAAGCACAGATACGCAGTATTTT
CASSPNGQSTDTQYF
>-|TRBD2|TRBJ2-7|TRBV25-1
TGTGCCAGCAGGGGACTAGCCGGAGGCACAAGGGGCTACGAGCAGTACTTC
CASRGLAGGTRGYEQYF
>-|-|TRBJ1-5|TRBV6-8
TGTGCCAGCAGTAGACCGAATCAGCCCCAGCATTTT
CASSRPNQPQHF
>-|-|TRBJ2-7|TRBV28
TGTGCCAGCAGTTCGGGACAATCCTACGAGCAGTACTTC
CASSSGQSYEQYF
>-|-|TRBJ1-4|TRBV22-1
TGTGCCAGCAGTTATGCTACCGGGAGGAGCGAAAAACTGTTTTTT
CASSYATGRSEKLFF
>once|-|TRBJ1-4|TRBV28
TGTGCCAGCAGTTTAGTAGCTGCGGTAAATGAAAAACTGTTTTTT
CASSLVAAVNEKLFF
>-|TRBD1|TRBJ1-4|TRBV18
TGTGCCAGCTCACCGGGACAGGGGCCAGGAAATGAAAAACTGTTTTTT
CASSPGQGPGNEKLFF
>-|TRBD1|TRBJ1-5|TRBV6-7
TGTGCCAGCAGTGATAGCCGGGACAGGGGGCTTGTTAGCAATCAGCCCCAGCATTTT
CASSDSRDRGLVSNQPQHF
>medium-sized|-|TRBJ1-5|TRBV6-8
TGTGCCAGCAGTTATACATTTTTGCGGGACATAGACAATCAGCCCCAGCATTTT
CASSYTFLRDIDNQPQHF
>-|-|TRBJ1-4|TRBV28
TGTGCCAGCAGTTCCTACCTCTCAGACGGTACTAATGAAAAACTGTTTTTT
CASSSYLSDGTNEKLFF
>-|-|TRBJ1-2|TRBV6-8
TGTGCCAGCAGTTTAGCGGGGGATGCGAGGAACTATGGCTACACCTTC
CASSLAGDARNYGYTF
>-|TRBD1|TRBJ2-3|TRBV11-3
TGTGCCAGCAGCTGGACAGGGTTCGTCACAGATACGCAGTATTTT
CASSWTGFVTDTQYF
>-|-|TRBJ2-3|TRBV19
TGTGCCAGTAGTTCCCGTAGCCGGTCGGATACGCAGTATTTT
CASSSRSRSDTQYF
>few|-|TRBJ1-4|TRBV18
TGTGCCAGCTCACCAGTTGGAACAGATAATGAAAAACTGTTTTTT
CASSPVGTDNEKLFF
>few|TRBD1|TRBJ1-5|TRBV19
TGTGCCAGTAGGGACAGGGGAGGCCAGCCCCAGCATTTT
CASRDRGGQPQHF
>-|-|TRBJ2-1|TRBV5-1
TGCGCCAGCAGCGAGGGACACCGCACCTACAATGAGCAGTTCTTC
CASSEGHRTYNEQFF
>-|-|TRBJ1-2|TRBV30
TGTGCCTGGAGTGCTGGGGGCAAAGGCGGCTACACCTTC
CAWSAGGKGGYTF